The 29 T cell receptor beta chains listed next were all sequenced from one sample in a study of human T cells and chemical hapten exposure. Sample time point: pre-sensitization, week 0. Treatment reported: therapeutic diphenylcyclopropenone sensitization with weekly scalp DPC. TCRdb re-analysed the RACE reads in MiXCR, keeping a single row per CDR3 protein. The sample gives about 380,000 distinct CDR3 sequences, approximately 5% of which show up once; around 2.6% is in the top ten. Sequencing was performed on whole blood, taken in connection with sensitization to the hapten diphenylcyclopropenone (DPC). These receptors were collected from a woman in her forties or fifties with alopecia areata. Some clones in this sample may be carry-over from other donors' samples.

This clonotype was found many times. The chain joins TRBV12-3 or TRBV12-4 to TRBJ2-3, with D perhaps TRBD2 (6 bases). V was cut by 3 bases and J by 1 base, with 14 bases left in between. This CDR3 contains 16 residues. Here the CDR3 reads CASSFRSGAGTDTQYF. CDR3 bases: TGTGCCAGCAGTTTCCGGTCGGGAGCAGGCACAGATACGCAGTATTTT.

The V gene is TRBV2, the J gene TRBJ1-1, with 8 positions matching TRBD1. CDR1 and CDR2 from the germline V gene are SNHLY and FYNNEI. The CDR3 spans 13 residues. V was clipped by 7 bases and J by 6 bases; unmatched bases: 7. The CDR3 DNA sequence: TGTGCCAGCACTCTGGACAGGGACGCTGAAGCTTTCTTT. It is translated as CASTLDRDAEAFF.

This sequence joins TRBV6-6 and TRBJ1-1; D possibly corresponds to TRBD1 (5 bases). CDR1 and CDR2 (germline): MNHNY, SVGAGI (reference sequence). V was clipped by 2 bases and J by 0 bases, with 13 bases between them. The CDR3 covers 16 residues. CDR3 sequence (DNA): TGTGCCAGCAGTTACCCCAAGGGGACTTTGAACACTGAAGCTTTCTTT. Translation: CASSYPKGTLNTEAFF.

The CDR3 DNA is TGTGCCAGCAGCCTAGGACAGGGTCAGGTATATGGCTACACCTTC. It specifies CASSLGQGQVYGYTF. The rearrangement joins TRBV7-2 to TRBJ1-2, with 8 positions matching TRBD1. After removal of 5 bases from V and 5 bases from J, the junction contained 10 bases not matched to a gene. Germline V gene data show CDR1 as SGHTA and CDR2 as FQGNSA. This CDR3 has 15 residues.

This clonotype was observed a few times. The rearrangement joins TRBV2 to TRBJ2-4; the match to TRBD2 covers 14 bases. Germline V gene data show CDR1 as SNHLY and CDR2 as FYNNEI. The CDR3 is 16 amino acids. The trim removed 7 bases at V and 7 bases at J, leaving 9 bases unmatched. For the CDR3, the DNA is TGTGCCAGCAATACCGGGACTAGCGGGAGTGGCAACATTCAGTACTTC. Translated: CASNTGTSGSGNIQYF.

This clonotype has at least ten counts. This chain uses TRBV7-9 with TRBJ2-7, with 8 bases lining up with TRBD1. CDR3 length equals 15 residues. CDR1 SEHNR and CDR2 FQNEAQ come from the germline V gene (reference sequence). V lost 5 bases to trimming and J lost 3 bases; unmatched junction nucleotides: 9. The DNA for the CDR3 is TGTGCCAGCAGCGACAGGACAGGGACGGTCTACGAGCAGTACTTC. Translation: CASSDRTGTVYEQYF.

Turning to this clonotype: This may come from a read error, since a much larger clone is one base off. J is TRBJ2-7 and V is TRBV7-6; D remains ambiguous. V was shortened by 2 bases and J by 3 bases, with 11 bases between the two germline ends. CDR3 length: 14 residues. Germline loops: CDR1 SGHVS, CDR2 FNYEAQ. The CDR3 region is CASSLSGNYYEQYF. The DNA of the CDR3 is TGTGCCAGCAGCTTATCAGGAAACTACTACGAGCAGTACTTC.

CDR3 sequence (DNA): TGCAGCGGGGGGGGCGCGATGAACACTGAAGCTTTCTTT. It is translated as CSGGGAMNTEAFF. The chain has TRBV29-1 and TRBJ1-1, with a weak D call TRBD1 (6 bases). Trimming left V 7 bases short and J 0 bases short, with 12 bases between. This CDR3 has 13 amino acids. Germline assignment: CDR1 SQVTM and CDR2 ANQGSEA. The full variable domain, its missing parts supplied by reference TRBV29-1 and TRBJ1-1, is SAVISQKPSRDICQRGTSLTIQCQVDSQVTMMFWYRQQPGQSLTLIATANQGSEATYESGFVIDKFPISRPNLTFSTLTVSNMSPEDSSIYLCSGGGAMNTEAFFGQGTRLTVV.

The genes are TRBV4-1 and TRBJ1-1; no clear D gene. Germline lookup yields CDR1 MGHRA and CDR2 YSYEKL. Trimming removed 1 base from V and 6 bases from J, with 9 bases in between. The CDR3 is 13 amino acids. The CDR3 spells CASSQVGNAEAFF. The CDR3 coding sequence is TGCGCCAGCAGCCAAGTGGGCAACGCTGAAGCTTTCTTT.

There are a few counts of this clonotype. CDR3 sequence (DNA): TGCAGTGCCCCTGAAGGGACAGGGGCGGGCGAGCAGTACTTC. As protein: CSAPEGTGAGEQYF. V gene TRBV20-1 combines with J gene TRBJ2-7, with 10 bases lining up with TRBD1. V dropped 6 bases and J dropped 6; count of bases not matched to a gene: 11. CDR3 length: 14 amino acids. Germline CDR1 reads DFQATT; CDR2 reads SNEGSKA (reference sequence).

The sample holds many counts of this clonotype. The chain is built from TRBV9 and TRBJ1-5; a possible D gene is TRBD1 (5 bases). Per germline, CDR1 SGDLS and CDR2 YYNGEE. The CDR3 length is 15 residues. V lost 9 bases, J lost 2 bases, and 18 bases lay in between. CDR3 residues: CAISWGEGCNQPQHF. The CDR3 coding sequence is TGTGCCATCTCCTGGGGGGAGGGCTGCAATCAGCCCCAGCATTTT.

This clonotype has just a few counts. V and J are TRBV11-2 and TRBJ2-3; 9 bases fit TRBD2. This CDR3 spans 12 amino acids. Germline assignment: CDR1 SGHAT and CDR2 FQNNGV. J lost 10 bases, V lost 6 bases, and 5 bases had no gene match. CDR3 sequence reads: CASSSERGAQYF. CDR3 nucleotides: TGTGCCAGCAGTTCCGAGCGGGGGGCGCAGTATTTT.

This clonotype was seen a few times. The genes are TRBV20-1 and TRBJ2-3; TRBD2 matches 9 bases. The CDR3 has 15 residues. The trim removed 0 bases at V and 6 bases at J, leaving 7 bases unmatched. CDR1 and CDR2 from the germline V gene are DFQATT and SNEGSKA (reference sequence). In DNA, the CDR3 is TGCAGTGCTAGAGAGAGCGGGGGGATCACGGATACGCAGTATTTT. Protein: CSARESGGITDTQYF.

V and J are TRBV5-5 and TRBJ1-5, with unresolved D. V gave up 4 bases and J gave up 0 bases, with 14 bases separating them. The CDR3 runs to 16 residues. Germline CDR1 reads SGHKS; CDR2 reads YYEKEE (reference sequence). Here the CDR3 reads CASSLGGVHSNQPQHF. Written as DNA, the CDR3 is TGTGCCAGCAGCCTAGGCGGGGTGCATAGCAATCAGCCCCAGCATTTT. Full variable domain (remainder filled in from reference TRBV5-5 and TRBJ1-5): DAGVTQSPTHLIKTRGQQVTLRCSPISGHKSVSWYQQVLGQGPQFIFQYYEKEERGRGNFPDRFSARQFPNYSSELNVNALLLGDSALYLCASSLGGVHSNQPQHFGDGTRLSIL.

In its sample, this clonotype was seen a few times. CDR3 loop: CAITPTGSNTGELFF. The CDR3 nucleotides read TGTGCCATCACCCCGACAGGTTCGAACACCGGGGAGCTGTTTTTT. V is TRBV10-3 and J is TRBJ2-2; tentative D call: TRBD1 (6 bases). CDR1 is ENHRY and CDR2 is SYGVKD in the germline V gene. The ends were cut back, 7 bases at V and 0 bases at J, with 12 bases in the middle. This CDR3 spans 15 amino acids.

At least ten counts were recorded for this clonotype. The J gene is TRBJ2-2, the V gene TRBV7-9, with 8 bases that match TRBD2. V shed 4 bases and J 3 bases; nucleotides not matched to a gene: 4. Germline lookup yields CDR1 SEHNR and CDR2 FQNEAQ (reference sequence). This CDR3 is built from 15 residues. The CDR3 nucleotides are TGTGCCAGCAGCTCCGGGAGGGAGTACACCGGGGAGCTGTTTTTT. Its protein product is CASSSGREYTGELFF.

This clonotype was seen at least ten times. CDR3 bases: TGTGCCAGCAGCGTACAGGGGGCTGGTGGCTACACCTTC. Residues: CASSVQGAGGYTF. V usage is TRBV7-9 and J usage is TRBJ1-2; 9 bases are shared with TRBD1. This CDR3 is built from 13 residues. Unmatched junction bases numbered 5, after V lost 5 bases and J lost 7 bases. Per the germline V gene, CDR1 is SEHNR and CDR2 is FQNEAQ (reference sequence).

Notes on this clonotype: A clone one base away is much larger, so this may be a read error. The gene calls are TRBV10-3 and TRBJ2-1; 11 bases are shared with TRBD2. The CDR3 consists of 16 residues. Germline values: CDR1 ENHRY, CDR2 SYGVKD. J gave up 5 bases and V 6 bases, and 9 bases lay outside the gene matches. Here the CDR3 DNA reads TGTGCCATCAGGGAATCCGGGACTAGCGGCCACAATGAGCAGTTCTTC. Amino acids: CAIRESGTSGHNEQFF.

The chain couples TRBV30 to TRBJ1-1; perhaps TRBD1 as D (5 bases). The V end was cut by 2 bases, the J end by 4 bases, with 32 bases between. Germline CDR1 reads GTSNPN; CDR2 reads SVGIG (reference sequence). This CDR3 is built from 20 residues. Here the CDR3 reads CAWSLLARMMVRLDSTEAFF. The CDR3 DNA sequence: TGTGCCTGGAGTCTTTTGGCTCGTATGATGGTTCGTTTAGACAGCACTGAAGCTTTCTTT.

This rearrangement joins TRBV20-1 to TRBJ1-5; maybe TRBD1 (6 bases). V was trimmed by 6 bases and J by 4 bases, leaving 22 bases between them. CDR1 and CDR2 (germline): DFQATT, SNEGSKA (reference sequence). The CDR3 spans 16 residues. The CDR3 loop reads CSANDRAGGGNQPQHF. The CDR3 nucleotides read TGCAGTGCCAACGATCGGGCGGGGGGCGGAAATCAGCCCCAGCATTTT.

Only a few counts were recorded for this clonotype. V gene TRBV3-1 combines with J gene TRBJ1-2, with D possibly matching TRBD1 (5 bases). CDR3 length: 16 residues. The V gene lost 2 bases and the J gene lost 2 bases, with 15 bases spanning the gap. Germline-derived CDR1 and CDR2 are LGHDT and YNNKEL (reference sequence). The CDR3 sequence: CASSQPIREGNYGYTF. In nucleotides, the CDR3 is TGTGCCAGCAGCCAACCCATCAGGGAGGGGAACTATGGCTACACCTTC.

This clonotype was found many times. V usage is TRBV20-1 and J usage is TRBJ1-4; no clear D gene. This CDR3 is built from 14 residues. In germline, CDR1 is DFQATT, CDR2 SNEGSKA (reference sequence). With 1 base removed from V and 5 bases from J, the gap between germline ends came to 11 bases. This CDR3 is CSARGVRRNEKLFF. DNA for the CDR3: TGCAGTGCTAGAGGGGTCCGGCGGAATGAAAAACTGTTTTTT.

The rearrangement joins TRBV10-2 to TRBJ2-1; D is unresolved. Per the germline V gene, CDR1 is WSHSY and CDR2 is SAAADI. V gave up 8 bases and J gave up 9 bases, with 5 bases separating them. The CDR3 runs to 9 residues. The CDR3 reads CASGAEQFF. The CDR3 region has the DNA TGCGCCAGCGGCGCTGAGCAGTTCTTC.

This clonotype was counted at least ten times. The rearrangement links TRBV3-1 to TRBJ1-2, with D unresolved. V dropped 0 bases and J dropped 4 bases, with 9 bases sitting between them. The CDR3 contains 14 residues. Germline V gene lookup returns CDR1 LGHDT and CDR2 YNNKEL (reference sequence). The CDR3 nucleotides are TGTGCCAGCAGCCAAGACGCAGGAGGCTATGGCTACACCTTC. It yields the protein CASSQDAGGYGYTF.

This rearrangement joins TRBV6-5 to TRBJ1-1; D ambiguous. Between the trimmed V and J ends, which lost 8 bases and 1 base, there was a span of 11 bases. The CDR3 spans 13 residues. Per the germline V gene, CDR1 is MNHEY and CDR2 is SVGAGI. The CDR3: CASSSPRNTEAFF. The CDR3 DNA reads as TGTGCCAGCTCCTCCCCGCGGAACACTGAAGCTTTCTTT.

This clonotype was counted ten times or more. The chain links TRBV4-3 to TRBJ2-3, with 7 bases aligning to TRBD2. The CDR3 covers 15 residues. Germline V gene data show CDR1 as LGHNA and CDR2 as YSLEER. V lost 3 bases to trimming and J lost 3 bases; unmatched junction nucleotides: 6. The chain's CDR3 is CASSQREGRTDTQYF. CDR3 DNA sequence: TGCGCCAGCAGCCAGAGGGAGGGTAGAACAGATACGCAGTATTTT.

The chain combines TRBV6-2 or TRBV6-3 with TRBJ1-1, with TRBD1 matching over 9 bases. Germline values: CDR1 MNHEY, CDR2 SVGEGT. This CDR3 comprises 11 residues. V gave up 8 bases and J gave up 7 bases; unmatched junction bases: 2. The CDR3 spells CASRDRVEAFF. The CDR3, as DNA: TGTGCCAGCCGGGACAGGGTTGAAGCTTTCTTT.

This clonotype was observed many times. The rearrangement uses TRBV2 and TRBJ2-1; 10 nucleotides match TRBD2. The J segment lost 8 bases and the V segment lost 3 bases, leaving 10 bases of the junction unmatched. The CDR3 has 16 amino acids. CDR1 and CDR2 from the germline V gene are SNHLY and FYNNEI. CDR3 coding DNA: TGTGCCAGCAGTGAGCTAGCGGGGGCTATTGACGATGAGCAGTTCTTC. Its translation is CASSELAGAIDDEQFF.

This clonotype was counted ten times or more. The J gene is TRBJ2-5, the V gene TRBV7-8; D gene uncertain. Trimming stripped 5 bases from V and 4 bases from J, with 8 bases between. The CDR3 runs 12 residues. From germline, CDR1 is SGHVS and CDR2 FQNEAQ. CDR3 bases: TGTGCCAGCAGCCACGAGAGAGAGACCCAGTACTTC. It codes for CASSHERETQYF.